This record covers a single TCR beta chain. What it binds is not known. At one end, the junction sequence differs from germline, possibly due to a read error. 13 Jbeta primers and 60 Vbeta primers were used for the PCR. Per the study methods: Later reanalysis found 80 million or so unique TCR beta chains, 9 million to 12 million of them shared. The table came from immunoSEQ multiplex PCR; TCRdb's copy has only in-frame clones and leaves some out. V and J calls plus clone size are reproduced from that table; the DNA served to infer D and trimming. The sample gives 100,000 to 150,000 clones, roughly 79% of which show up once; approximately 0.99% is in the top ten. This specimen comes from a study of cytomegalovirus exposure and HLA in healthy donors. On the study more broadly: Of some 400 genotyped donors, 81% grouped in the Caucasian-associated ancestry cluster.

The CDR3 contains 14 residues. CDR1 is SSHAT and CDR2 is FNYEAQ in the germline V gene (reference sequence). The study, taken as a whole, reports: Exclusion as indistinguishable affected some V segments, including TRBV6-2 and TRBV6-3. TCR association rates varied by HLA locus in a later analysis, with DRB1 highest and HLA-C lowest.

The clonotype originates from a male donor in good health and CMV-seronegative. Source material: PBMCs. This rearrangement joins TRBV7-7 to TRBJ2-2; a weak D match, TRBD1 (6 bases). This chain's CDR3 is CASSPGQRTGELFF. The CDR3 nucleotides read TGTGCTAGCAGCCCTGGACAGAGAACCGGGGAGCTGTTTTTT.